This T cell receptor (beta chain) comes out of a study of cytomegalovirus exposure and HLA in healthy donors. Study observations and caveats: Several of the most significant clusters appeared, in a later analysis, to be linked to common viral pathogens. Using a false discovery rate of 0.05, a later analysis showed that 15,000 to 20,000 TCR beta sequences were associated with HLA alleles. Certain indistinguishable V segments, among them TRBV6-2 and TRBV6-3, were excluded.

In the PCR, 60 Vbeta and 13 Jbeta primers were used. Clones were read by immunoSEQ multiplex PCR, and TCRdb kept only the in-frame ones, dropping some. The table has about 140,000 clones, around three quarters seen once. While unrecorded immune exposures were likely, the donors were nominally healthy when sampled. This clone has a handful of counts. Antigen specificity is unknown. Trimming pared 10 bases from V and 3 bases from J, leaving 23 bases between. Germline-derived CDR1 and CDR2 are MDHEN and SYDVKM. CDR3 length: 16 amino acids. Source material: PBMCs. The clonotype was recovered from a young man in good health and CMV-seronegative. The chain has TRBV28 and TRBJ2-3; TRBD1 is a possible D gene (6 bases). CDR3: CATTTWAGDLTDTQYF. DNA of the CDR3: TGTGCCACCACTACGTGGGCAGGGGATTTGACAGATACGCAGTATTTT.